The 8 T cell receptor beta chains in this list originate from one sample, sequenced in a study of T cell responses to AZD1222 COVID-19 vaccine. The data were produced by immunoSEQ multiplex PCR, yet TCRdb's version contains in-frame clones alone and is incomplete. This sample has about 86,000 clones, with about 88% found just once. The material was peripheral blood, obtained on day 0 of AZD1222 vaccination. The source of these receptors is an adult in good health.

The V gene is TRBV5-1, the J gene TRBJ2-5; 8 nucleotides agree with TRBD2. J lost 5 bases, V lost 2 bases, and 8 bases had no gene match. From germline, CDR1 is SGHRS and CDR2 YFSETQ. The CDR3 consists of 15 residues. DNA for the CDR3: TGCGCCAGCAGCTTTAGCTTGGCGGGAGGCGAGACCCAGTACTTC. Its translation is CASSFSLAGGETQYF.

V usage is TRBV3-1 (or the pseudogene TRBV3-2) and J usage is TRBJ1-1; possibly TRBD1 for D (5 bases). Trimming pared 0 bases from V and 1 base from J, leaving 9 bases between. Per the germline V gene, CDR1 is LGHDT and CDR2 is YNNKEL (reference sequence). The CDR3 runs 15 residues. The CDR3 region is CASSQEGRANTEAFF. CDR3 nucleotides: TGTGCCAGCAGCCAAGAGGGCAGGGCGAACACTGAAGCTTTCTTT.

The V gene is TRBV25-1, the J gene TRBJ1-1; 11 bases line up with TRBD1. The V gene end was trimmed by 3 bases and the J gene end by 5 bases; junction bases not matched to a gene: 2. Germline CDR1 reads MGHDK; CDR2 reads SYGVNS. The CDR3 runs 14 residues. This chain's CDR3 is CASSEDRGRTEAFF. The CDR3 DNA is TGTGCCAGCAGTGAGGACAGGGGGCGGACTGAAGCTTTCTTT.

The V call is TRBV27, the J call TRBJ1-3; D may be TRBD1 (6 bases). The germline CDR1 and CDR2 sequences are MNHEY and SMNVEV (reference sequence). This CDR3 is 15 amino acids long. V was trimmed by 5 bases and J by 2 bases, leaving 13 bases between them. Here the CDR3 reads CASSQLGGTGNTIYF. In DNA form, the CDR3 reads TGTGCCAGCAGTCAACTAGGGGGGACTGGAAACACCATATATTTT.

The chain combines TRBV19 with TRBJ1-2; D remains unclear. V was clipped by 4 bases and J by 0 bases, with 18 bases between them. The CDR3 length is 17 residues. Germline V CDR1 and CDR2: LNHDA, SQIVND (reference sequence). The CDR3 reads CASSTPEFGHTNYGYTF. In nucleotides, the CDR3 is TGTGCCAGTAGTACCCCAGAGTTTGGGCATACTAACTATGGCTACACCTTC.

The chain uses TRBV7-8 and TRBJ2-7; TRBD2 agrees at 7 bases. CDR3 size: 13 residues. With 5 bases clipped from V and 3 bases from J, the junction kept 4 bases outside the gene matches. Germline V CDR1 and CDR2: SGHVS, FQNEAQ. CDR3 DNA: TGTGCCAGCAGCCACGGACTAGACTACGAGCAGTACTTC. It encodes CASSHGLDYEQYF.

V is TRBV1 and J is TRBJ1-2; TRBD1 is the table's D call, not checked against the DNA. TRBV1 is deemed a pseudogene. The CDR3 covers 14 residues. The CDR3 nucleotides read TGCACCAGCAGCCAGCCCCCTGGACAGTATGGCTACACCTTC. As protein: CTSSQPPGQYGYTF.

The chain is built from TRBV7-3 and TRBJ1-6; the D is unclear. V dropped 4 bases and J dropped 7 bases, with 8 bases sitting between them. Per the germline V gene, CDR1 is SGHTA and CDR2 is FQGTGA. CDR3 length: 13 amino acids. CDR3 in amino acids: CASSSTENSPLHF. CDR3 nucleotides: TGTGCCAGCAGCTCCACAGAGAATTCACCCCTCCACTTT.